This T cell receptor beta chain was sequenced during a study of cytomegalovirus exposure and HLA in healthy donors. Sequencing used immunoSEQ multiplex PCR; TCRdb keeps in-frame clones, though not all of them. The repertoire consists of some 140,000 clones, with 85% to 90% occurring once and the leading ten covering 2.5% to 3.5%. Separate from the approximately 670-subject first cohort was the approximately 130-subject validation cohort, to which the donors belonged. Findings of the study overall: Researchers counted over 150 TCR beta chains as cytomegalovirus-associated. Rarity marked most TCR sequences, yet some public TCRs occurred in many donors. The tendency of first-cohort TCR clusters to co-occur in the 100 to 150 validation repertoires emerged from a later analysis.

Concerning this clone: Its antigen remains unidentified.

CDR3 length equals 13 residues. V gave up 10 bases and J gave up 6 bases, with 19 bases separating them. Germline CDR1 reads MDHEN; CDR2 reads SYDVKM. The origin of this receptor is a man between 18 and 35 years old in good health and CMV-seronegative. Sequences were obtained from PBMCs. This chain connects TRBV28 to TRBJ2-7; D perhaps matches TRBD1 (6 bases). In nucleotides, the CDR3 is TGTGCCACTACCCCGGCAGGGGCGGGCGAGCAGTACTTC. Encoded protein: CATTPAGAGEQYF.